Listed here are 23 T cell receptor beta chains from one sample, sequenced in a study of CD8 T cells in ankylosing spondylitis. Notes on the study in general: A TCR beta motif of several highly homologous variants seemed to mark ankylosing spondylitis blood.

TCRdb fed the 5' RACE reads into MiXCR, producing one record per CDR3 protein. The sample yields about 220,000 distinct CDR3 sequences, about 7% seen once. These receptors are not linked to any known antigen. The sequenced material came from blood, either unsorted or a sorted T cell fraction (not recorded which). The receptor set was obtained from a male donor with ankylosing spondylitis.

This chain's CDR3 is CASSLAALSLVTEAFF. The CDR3 DNA reads TGTGCCAGCAGCTTGGCCGCATTATCTCTAGTCACTGAAGCTTTCTTT. V gene TRBV5-5 combines with J gene TRBJ1-1, with unresolved D. Deletions cut 0 bases from V and 4 bases from J, with 16 bases between. This CDR3 has 16 residues. The V gene's germline CDR1 is SGHKS and CDR2 YYEKEE (reference sequence).

This clonotype has just a few counts. V is TRBV6-5 and J is TRBJ2-7; 10 bases agree with TRBD1. CDR1 is MNHEY, CDR2 SVGAGI, per germline. Losses at the gene ends were 2 bases for V and 3 bases for J; bases not matched to a gene: 7. CDR3 length: 16 amino acids. Here the CDR3 DNA reads TGTGCCAGCAGTTACGACGGGACAGGGGAAATCTACGAGCAGTACTTC. It is translated as CASSYDGTGEIYEQYF.

In its sample, this clonotype was seen many times. The J gene is TRBJ1-5, the V gene TRBV15, with unresolved D. Trimming removed 5 bases at V and 6 bases at J, with 14 bases between. This CDR3 has 14 residues. Per germline, CDR1 LNHNV and CDR2 YYDKDF (reference sequence). The CDR3 DNA reads TGTGCCACCAGCGTAGAACAGTGGGCTCAGCCCCAGCATTTT. Protein product: CATSVEQWAQPQHF.

There are many counts of this clonotype. V is TRBV20-1 and J is TRBJ1-4; D gene unclear. The CDR3 length is 13 residues. Trimming cost V 0 bases and J 8 bases, with 10 bases left between them. CDR1 and CDR2 (germline): DFQATT, SNEGSKA (reference sequence). The CDR3 DNA reads as TGCAGTGCTAGAGATCTCTCTTGGGAAAAACTGTTTTTT. It encodes CSARDLSWEKLFF.

Notes on this clonotype: A single base separates this from a much larger clone, so it may be a read error. The chain joins TRBV6-6 to TRBJ2-2; TRBD1 agrees at 7 bases. This CDR3 has 11 amino acids. Per germline, CDR1 MNHNY and CDR2 SVGAGI (reference sequence). The CDR3 coding sequence is TGTGCCAGCACCAGAACAGGGGAGCTGCTTTTT. Its translation is CASTRTGELLF.

The table lists this clonotype with many counts. CDR3 amino acids: CASSHPSGSSYNEQFF. DNA of the CDR3: TGCGCCAGCAGCCACCCTAGCGGGAGCTCCTACAATGAGCAGTTCTTC. This chain uses TRBV4-1 with TRBJ2-1; 10 nucleotides align to TRBD2. This CDR3 region has 16 residues. Losses at the gene ends were 3 bases for V and 0 bases for J; bases not matched to a gene: 2. CDR1 is MGHRA and CDR2 is YSYEKL in the germline V gene.

In this sample, this clonotype turned up many times. The gene calls are TRBV11-2 and TRBJ2-5, with D uncertain. V dropped 4 bases and J dropped 7 bases, with 16 bases sitting between them. This CDR3 comprises 14 residues. Germline CDR1 is SGHAT and CDR2 is FQNNGV. The CDR3 sequence: CASSSSGPFVTQYF. The DNA for the CDR3 is TGTGCCAGCAGCTCATCTGGCCCATTTGTGACCCAGTACTTC.

The chain couples TRBV20-1 to TRBJ1-1; the D is unclear. CDR1 DFQATT and CDR2 SNEGSKA come from the germline V gene (reference sequence). V was clipped by 4 bases and J by 7 bases, with 4 bases between them. CDR3 size: 9 residues. This CDR3 is CSATGEAFF. The CDR3 bases are TGCAGTGCTACCGGTGAAGCTTTCTTT.

This clonotype has a handful of counts. The V and J genes are TRBV28 and TRBJ2-7, with 7 bases that match TRBD1. The ends lost 7 bases at V and 0 bases at J; junction bases unmatched: 9. Germline V gene data show CDR1 as MDHEN and CDR2 as SYDVKM. The CDR3 totals 15 residues. The CDR3 spells CASTKGGFSSYEQYF. In nucleotides, the CDR3 is TGTGCCAGCACGAAAGGGGGCTTTAGCTCCTACGAGCAGTACTTC.

This clonotype was seen a handful of times. V is TRBV15 and J is TRBJ2-3; D is perhaps TRBD2 (6 bases). The CDR3 is made up of 14 amino acids. V was trimmed by 1 base and J by 3 bases, leaving 8 bases between them. Germline CDR1 and CDR2: LNHNV and YYDKDF (reference sequence). CDR3 residues: CATSRVGRTDTQYF. The CDR3 DNA reads TGTGCCACCAGCAGAGTCGGGAGAACAGATACGCAGTATTTT.

This chain joins TRBV5-5 and TRBJ2-3; the D call may be TRBD1 or TRBD2 (7 bases each). This CDR3 contains 14 residues. Per germline, CDR1 SGHKS and CDR2 YYEKEE (reference sequence). V shed 7 bases and J shed 4 bases, with 16 bases lying between them. In nucleotides, the CDR3 is TGTGCCAGCGGTGGCAGGGGGAGGGCAGATACGCAGTATTTT. This encodes CASGGRGRADTQYF.

This clonotype was seen many times. The rearrangement uses TRBV5-1 and TRBJ1-1; D ambiguous. Between the trimmed V and J ends, which lost 3 bases and 4 bases, there was a span of 7 bases. CDR1 is SGHRS and CDR2 is YFSETQ in the germline V gene. The CDR3 runs to 12 residues. In nucleotides, the CDR3 is TGCGCCAGCAGCTGGGATAGCACTGAAGCTTTCTTT. It yields the protein CASSWDSTEAFF.

As regards this clonotype: A junction boundary mismatches the germline segment, possibly from a read error. The genes are TRBV7-7 and TRBJ1-5; possible D gene TRBD1, 5 bases. There are 13 residues in the CDR3. Germline loops: CDR1 SSHAT, CDR2 FNYEAQ (reference sequence). The CDR3 region has the DNA TGTGCTAGCAGCTCAGGGCGCCATCAGCCCCAGCATTTT. Residues: CASSSGRHQPQHF.

This clonotype has a count of ten or more. The chain is built from TRBV27 and TRBJ1-2; D uncertain. This CDR3 has 13 residues. V lost 3 bases, J lost 8 bases, and 13 bases lay in between. Germline CDR1 MNHEY, CDR2 SMNVEV (reference sequence). In nucleotides, the CDR3 is TGTGCCAGCAGTTTCGGACGGCTCGGGGGCTACACCTTC. Protein product: CASSFGRLGGYTF.

This clonotype has a count of ten or more. The V call is TRBV27, the J call TRBJ2-3; D may be TRBD1 or TRBD2 (6 bases each). CDR1 and CDR2 from the germline V gene are MNHEY and SMNVEV (reference sequence). The CDR3 totals 15 residues. V lost 6 bases to trimming and J lost 6 bases, with 19 bases between them. The chain's CDR3 is CASREGELPPDTQYF. The CDR3 DNA reads as TGTGCCAGCAGGGAGGGGGAGCTCCCCCCCGATACGCAGTATTTT.

This clonotype was seen more than once but under ten times. J is TRBJ1-1 and V is TRBV20-1; TRBD1 agrees at 8 bases. CDR3 length: 14 amino acids. V shed 2 bases, J shed 6 bases, and the junction held 8 bases outside the gene matches. Germline V lookup: CDR1 DFQATT, CDR2 SNEGSKA (reference sequence). CDR3 bases: TGCAGTGCTAGACGGGACAGGCGGGAGGCTGAAGCTTTCTTT. Residues: CSARRDRREAEAFF.

This clonotype appeared many times. The chain recombines TRBV7-9 with TRBJ2-2; D perhaps matches TRBD1 (6 bases). CDR1 is SEHNR, CDR2 FQNEAQ, per germline (reference sequence). The CDR3 length is 11 residues. V was cut by 7 bases and J by 7 bases, with 7 bases left in between. The CDR3 DNA reads as TGTGCCAGCAAGGGGGACGGGGAGCTGTTTTTT. Translated, it gives CASKGDGELFF.

This clonotype has at least ten counts. The V and J genes are TRBV29-1 and TRBJ1-2; maybe TRBD1 (6 bases). CDR3 length: 14 residues. Germline V gene data show CDR1 as SQVTM and CDR2 as ANQGSEA. The V gene lost 1 base and the J gene lost 3 bases, with 12 bases spanning the gap. The CDR3 DNA reads TGCAGCGTTGAAGGGGCAGGGGACGACTATGGCTACACCTTC. Translating gives CSVEGAGDDYGYTF.

The chain couples TRBV7-2 to TRBJ1-1, with no clear D. V was shortened by 2 bases and J by 0 bases, with 7 bases between the two germline ends. This CDR3 spans 14 amino acids. From germline, CDR1 is SGHTA and CDR2 FQGNSA. Here the CDR3 reads CASSLLGVNTEAFF. DNA of the CDR3: TGTGCCAGCAGCTTACTAGGTGTGAACACTGAAGCTTTCTTT.

Many counts were recorded for this clonotype. The chain uses TRBV5-1 and TRBJ2-7; no clear D gene. Germline values: CDR1 SGHRS, CDR2 YFSETQ. V lost 2 bases and J 2 bases, leaving 2 bases between the germline ends. The CDR3 is 11 residues long. CDR3 amino acids: CASSFAYEQYF. CDR3 sequence (DNA): TGCGCCAGCAGCTTCGCCTACGAGCAGTACTTC.

This rearrangement joins TRBV6-5 to TRBJ1-1; no firm D call. Per germline, CDR1 MNHEY and CDR2 SVGAGI. This CDR3 is built from 12 residues. V lost 3 bases and J lost 4, with 6 bases in between. CDR3 region: CASSYEGTEAFF. The CDR3 DNA sequence: TGTGCCAGCAGTTATGAGGGCACTGAAGCTTTCTTT.

The table lists this clonotype with many counts. The chain uses TRBV5-4 and TRBJ1-1, with D uncertain. The CDR3 contains 12 residues. Per germline, CDR1 SGHNT and CDR2 YYREEE (reference sequence). V was trimmed by 3 bases and J by 6 bases, leaving 9 bases between them. CDR3 in DNA: TGTGCCAGCAGCTCCAGTATTGCTGAAGCTTTCTTT. This encodes CASSSSIAEAFF.

There are a few counts of this clonotype. CDR3 amino acids: CASSPQGPSYGYTF. The CDR3 nucleotides read TGTGCCAGCAGTCCACAGGGGCCATCCTATGGCTACACCTTC. This rearrangement joins TRBV27 to TRBJ1-2, with 7 bases that match TRBD1. The CDR3 runs to 14 residues. J gave up 4 bases and V 5 bases, and 7 bases lay outside the gene matches. Germline CDR1 and CDR2: MNHEY and SMNVEV (reference sequence).